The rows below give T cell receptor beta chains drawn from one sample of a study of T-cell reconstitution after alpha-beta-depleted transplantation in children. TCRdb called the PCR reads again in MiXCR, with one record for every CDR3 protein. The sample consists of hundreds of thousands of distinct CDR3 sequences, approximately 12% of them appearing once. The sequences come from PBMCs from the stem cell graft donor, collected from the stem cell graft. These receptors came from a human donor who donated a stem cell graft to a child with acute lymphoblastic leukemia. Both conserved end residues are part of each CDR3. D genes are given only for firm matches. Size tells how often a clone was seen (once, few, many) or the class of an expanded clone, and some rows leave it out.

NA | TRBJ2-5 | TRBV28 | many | CASSSGRTQYF | TGTGCCAGCAGTTCCGGGCGGACCCAGTACTTC
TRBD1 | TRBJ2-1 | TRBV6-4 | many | CASSKQQGQGDEQFF | TGTGCCAGCAGTAAGCAACAGGGGCAGGGGGATGAGCAGTTCTTC
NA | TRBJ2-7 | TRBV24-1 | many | CATRGLSYEQYF | TGTGCCACCAGGGGACTGTCATACGAGCAGTACTTC
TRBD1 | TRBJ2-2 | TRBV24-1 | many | CATSPGTGTTGELFF | TGTGCCACCAGTCCCGGGACAGGGACTACCGGGGAGCTGTTTTTT
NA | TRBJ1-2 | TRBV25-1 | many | CASSEYRDGLNGYTF | TGTGCCAGCAGTGAATACAGGGACGGGTTAAATGGCTACACCTTC
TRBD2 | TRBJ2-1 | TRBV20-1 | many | CSAREGLAGYNEQFF | TGCAGTGCTAGGGAGGGACTAGCGGGGTACAATGAGCAGTTCTTC
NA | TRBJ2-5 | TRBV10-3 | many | CAINGAPQGGIQYF | TGTGCCATCAATGGGGCCCCTCAGGGGGGGATCCAGTACTTC
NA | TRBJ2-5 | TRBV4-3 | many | CASSQSTGVQETQYF | TGCGCCAGCAGCCAATCGACTGGGGTGCAAGAGACCCAGTACTTC
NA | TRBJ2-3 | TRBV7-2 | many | CASRENTATDTQYF | TGTGCCAGCAGGGAGAACACAGCCACAGATACGCAGTATTTT
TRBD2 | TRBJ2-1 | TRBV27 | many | CASTGEVLAGFRNEQFF | TGTGCCAGCACGGGAGAAGTACTAGCGGGATTTCGGAATGAGCAGTTCTTC
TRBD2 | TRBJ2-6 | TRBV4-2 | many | CASSQATSGSGANVLTF | TGTGCCAGCAGCCAAGCAACTAGCGGATCTGGGGCCAACGTCCTGACTTTC
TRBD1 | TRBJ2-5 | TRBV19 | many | CASSYGQEKETQYF | TGTGCCAGTAGCTACGGACAGGAAAAAGAGACCCAGTACTTC
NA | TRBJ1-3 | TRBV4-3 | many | CASSHYPVGGNTIYF | TGCGCCAGCAGCCATTACCCCGTCGGTGGAAACACCATATATTTT
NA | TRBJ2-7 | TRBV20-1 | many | CSALPRTPGTPDFAYEQYF | TGCAGTGCTTTACCCCGAACCCCCGGTACACCGGACTTTGCCTACGAGCAGTACTTC
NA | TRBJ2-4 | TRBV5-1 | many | CASSLGGIAKNIQYF | TGCGCCAGCAGCTTGGGAGGGATAGCCAAAAACATTCAGTACTTC
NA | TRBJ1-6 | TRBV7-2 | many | CASSFRPSGPLHF | TGTGCCAGCAGCTTCCGCCCCTCAGGCCCCCTCCACTTT
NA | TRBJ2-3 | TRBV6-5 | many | CASSSRTGFYTDTQYF | TGTGCCAGCAGTTCGCGGACGGGATTTTACACAGATACGCAGTATTTT
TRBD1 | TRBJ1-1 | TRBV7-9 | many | CASSFTETGSGTEAFF | TGTGCCAGCAGCTTCACGGAGACAGGGTCAGGAACTGAAGCTTTCTTT
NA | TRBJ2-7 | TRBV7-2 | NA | CASSLDPSSHEQYF | TGTGCCAGCAGCTTAGATCCTAGCTCCCACGAGCAGTACTTC
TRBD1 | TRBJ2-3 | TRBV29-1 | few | CSVESGQATDTQYF | TGCAGCGTTGAATCGGGACAGGCCACAGATACGCAGTATTTT
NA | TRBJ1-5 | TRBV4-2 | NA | CASGPGPLGNQPQHF | TGTGCCAGCGGCCCCGGGCCCCTTGGCAATCAGCCCCAGCATTTT
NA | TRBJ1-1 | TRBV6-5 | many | CASSYSFLGHGYTEAFF | TGTGCCAGCAGTTACTCATTCTTGGGCCACGGTTACACTGAAGCTTTCTTT